The 29 T cell receptor beta chains listed next were all sequenced from one sample in a study of blood T cell repertoires in COVID-19. Repertoires were generated with immunoSEQ multiplex PCR, while TCRdb's copy carries only in-frame clones and drops some. Here the sample spans approximately 130,000 clones, more than 80% being singletons. Material for sequencing was peripheral blood. Receptors were obtained from a man aged 65-85 years with active or convalescent COVID-19.

The genes are TRBV6-4 and TRBJ1-2; tentative D call: TRBD1 (6 bases). Per the germline V gene, CDR1 is MRHNA and CDR2 is SNTAGT. V was pared by 6 bases and J by 2 bases, with 16 bases between. The CDR3 spans 15 residues. The CDR3, as DNA: TGTGCCAGCAGGCACCGGGACACCTTAAACTATGGCTACACCTTC. This sequence encodes CASRHRDTLNYGYTF.

The J gene is TRBJ2-7, the V gene TRBV10-3, with 7 nucleotides matching TRBD2. The CDR3 totals 16 residues. The germline V gene encodes CDR1 ENHRY and CDR2 SYGVKD. The trim removed 4 bases at V and 0 bases at J, leaving 9 bases unmatched. CDR3 amino acids: CAISGEGGIVSYEQYF. The CDR3 DNA sequence: TGTGCCATCAGTGGTGAGGGAGGGATAGTCTCCTACGAGCAGTACTTC.

V gene TRBV4-2 combines with J gene TRBJ2-3; 10 bases align to TRBD2. Germline V gene data show CDR1 as LGHNA and CDR2 as YNFKEQ. The CDR3 is 16 residues long. Trimming took 3 bases from V and 5 from J; bases not matched to a gene: 8. The CDR3 DNA sequence: TGTGCCAGCAGCCAGTCACTAGCGGGGCAACAAGATACGCAGTATTTT. It specifies CASSQSLAGQQDTQYF.

J is TRBJ2-3 and V is TRBV28, with 16 bases identical to TRBD2. After removal of 7 bases from V and 6 bases from J, the junction contained 4 bases not matched to a gene. Germline V gives CDR1 MDHEN, CDR2 SYDVKM. The CDR3 runs 15 residues. The CDR3 coding sequence is TGTGCCAGCAAGGGACTAGCGGGAGGGCGGGATACGCAGTATTTT. As protein: CASKGLAGGRDTQYF.

The chain links TRBV7-8 to TRBJ2-1; the match to TRBD2 covers 7 bases. V lost 2 bases to trimming and J lost 2 bases; unmatched junction nucleotides: 3. The CDR3 has 15 residues. Per germline, CDR1 SGHVS and CDR2 FQNEAQ. The CDR3 spells CASSLSLAAYNEQFF. For the CDR3, the DNA is TGTGCCAGCAGCTTAAGCCTAGCGGCCTACAATGAGCAGTTCTTC.

V and J are TRBV6-5 and TRBJ2-5; 8 positions match TRBD1. V lost 7 bases to trimming and J lost 6 bases; unmatched junction nucleotides: 10. CDR3 length: 14 residues. The germline CDR1 and CDR2 sequences are MNHEY and SVGAGI. The CDR3 coding sequence is TGTGCCAGCAACGAACTCAGGGGGCGGCAGACCCAGTACTTC. The encoded protein is CASNELRGRQTQYF.

The chain recombines TRBV19 with TRBJ2-5, with 10 bases fitting TRBD1. Unmatched junction bases numbered 13, after V lost 7 bases and J lost 5 bases. Germline V gene data show CDR1 as LNHDA and CDR2 as SQIVND (reference sequence). The CDR3 sequence is 16 residues long. CDR3 in amino acids: CASKRTDRGRFETQYF. In DNA form, the CDR3 reads TGTGCCAGTAAACGAACCGACAGGGGGCGGTTCGAGACCCAGTACTTC.

This rearrangement joins TRBV4-2 to TRBJ1-5; D not certain. Germline V gene sequence: CDR1 LGHNA, CDR2 YNFKEQ. V gave up 0 bases and J gave up 9 bases, with 9 bases separating them. There are 13 residues in the CDR3. CDR3 DNA sequence: TGTGCCAGCAGCCAAGATTTCGGAGGGCCCCAGCATTTT. Translated, it gives CASSQDFGGPQHF.

The rearrangement joins TRBV18 to TRBJ1-1, with D possibly TRBD1 on 5 matching bases. CDR1 and CDR2 (germline): KGHSH, LQKENI. The V and J ends lost 2 bases and 0 bases respectively, with 7 bases between them. This CDR3 region has 14 residues. The CDR3 DNA sequence: TGTGCCAGCTCACCATGGGGGGTGAACACTGAAGCTTTCTTT. Its translation is CASSPWGVNTEAFF.

J is TRBJ2-1 and V is TRBV6-5, with 12 bases identical to TRBD2. Germline lookup yields CDR1 MNHEY and CDR2 SVGAGI. Germline trimming cut 6 bases from V and 7 bases from J; bases unmatched to any gene: 4. The CDR3 runs 14 residues. CDR3 sequence (DNA): TGTGCCAGCAGATCTAGCGGGAGGGGTAATGAGCAGTTCTTC. Amino acids: CASRSSGRGNEQFF.

A word on this clone: Germline and junction disagree at one end, which may indicate a read error. The CDR3, as DNA: TGTGCTAGCAGCTTAGGCCCCACGGGGAGCTCCTACAATGAGCAGTTCTTC. This gives the protein CASSLGPTGSSYNEQFF. The gene calls are TRBV7-7 and TRBJ2-1, with D maybe TRBD2 (5 bases). CDR3 length: 17 residues. The germline V gene encodes CDR1 SSHAT and CDR2 FNYEAQ (reference sequence).

The J gene is TRBJ2-1, the V gene TRBV29-1; the D gene is possibly TRBD1 (6 bases). Germline assignment: CDR1 SQVTM and CDR2 ANQGSEA. The CDR3 runs to 13 residues. Trimming pared 4 bases from V and 0 bases from J, leaving 7 bases between. The CDR3, as DNA: TGCAGCGTTGTGACAGGCTCCTACAATGAGCAGTTCTTC. Its protein product is CSVVTGSYNEQFF.

V and J are TRBV11-1 and TRBJ2-5; no clear D gene. The CDR3 contains 14 residues. Germline values: CDR1 SGHAT, CDR2 FQDESV (reference sequence). The germline V and J ends were trimmed by 2 bases and 0 bases, with 7 bases remaining between them. The CDR3 DNA is TGTGCCAGCAGCTTAATGGGCAACCAAGAGACCCAGTACTTC. This encodes CASSLMGNQETQYF.

This chain joins TRBV7-9 and TRBJ1-1, with D unresolved. The CDR3 covers 9 residues. Germline CDR1 and CDR2: SEHNR and FQNEAQ (reference sequence). V lost 10 bases, J lost 3 bases, and 3 bases lay in between. For the CDR3, the DNA is TGTGCCATCGACACTGAAGCTTTCTTT. Translated, it gives CAIDTEAFF. Complete variable domain (other parts from reference TRBV7-9 and TRBJ1-1): DTGVSQNPRHKITKRGQNVTFRCDPISEHNRLYWYRQTLGQGPEFLTYFQNEAQLEKSRLLSDRFSAERPKGSFSTLEIQRTEQGDSAMYLCAIDTEAFFGQGTRLTVV.

CDR3 DNA sequence: TGTGCCAGCAGTTTGATCCGACAGGGAACTGAAGCTTTCTTT. As protein: CASSLIRQGTEAFF. The J gene is TRBJ1-1, the V gene TRBV28; 7 nucleotides match TRBD1. With V trimmed by 3 bases and J by 5 bases, 6 bases remained unmatched. The CDR3 runs 14 residues. The germline V gene has CDR1 MDHEN and CDR2 SYDVKM.

The CDR3 here is CASSPTRGIYNEQFF. The CDR3 coding sequence is TGTGCCAGCAGTCCCACAAGGGGGATTTACAATGAGCAGTTCTTC. J is TRBJ2-1 and V is TRBV27; TRBD1 is a possible D gene (6 bases). The germline V gene encodes CDR1 MNHEY and CDR2 SMNVEV (reference sequence). The CDR3 covers 15 residues. Trimming cost V 5 bases and J 4 bases, with 15 bases left between them.

The chain combines TRBV29-1 with TRBJ2-5, with D maybe TRBD2 (5 bases). Germline CDR1 is SQVTM and CDR2 is ANQGSEA. The CDR3 sequence is 12 residues long. Trimming took 2 bases from V and 3 from J, leaving 7 bases between them. In DNA form, the CDR3 reads TGCAGCGTTGAACTAGCTAAAGAGACCCAGTACTTC. Protein sequence: CSVELAKETQYF.

This clone has more than one count but fewer than ten. This rearrangement joins TRBV5-5 to TRBJ2-7; 10 positions agree with TRBD1. J lost 5 bases, V lost 3 bases, and 17 bases had no gene match. CDR1 is SGHKS, CDR2 YYEKEE, per germline (reference sequence). The CDR3 consists of 18 residues. CDR3 sequence (DNA): TGTGCCAGCAGCTCCTTACCCTTCGGTGGGACAGGGGCCCACGAGCAGTACTTC. It encodes CASSSLPFGGTGAHEQYF.

The chain carries TRBV4-2 and TRBJ2-7; D possibly corresponds to TRBD2 (6 bases). This CDR3 region has 14 residues. The germline gives CDR1 LGHNA, CDR2 YNFKEQ. Trimming pared 0 bases from V and 0 bases from J, leaving 6 bases between. The CDR3 coding sequence is TGTGCCAGCAGCCAAGAACTAGCCTCCTACGAGCAGTACTTC. Translated, it gives CASSQELASYEQYF.

The rearrangement links TRBV18 to TRBJ1-2; D is perhaps TRBD1 (5 bases). This CDR3 is built from 14 residues. V was shortened by 5 bases and J by 0 bases, with 10 bases between the two germline ends. Germline V gene sequence: CDR1 KGHSH, CDR2 LQKENI. The CDR3 DNA sequence: TGTGCCAGCTCATCGCAGGGCACTAACTATGGCTACACCTTC. As protein: CASSSQGTNYGYTF.

This sequence joins TRBV28 and TRBJ2-4, with 9 bases identical to TRBD1. The CDR3 extends over 15 amino acids. The V and J ends lost 5 bases and 8 bases, in that order; junction bases with no gene match: 10. Looked up from germline, CDR1 is MDHEN and CDR2 is SYDVKM. CDR3 loop: CASSPLSDRGYIQYF. CDR3 DNA sequence: TGTGCCAGCAGTCCACTATCGGACAGGGGATACATTCAGTACTTC.

A single count supports this clone. This sequence joins TRBV5-1 and TRBJ1-1, with 9 bases matching TRBD1. The length of the CDR3 is 17 residues. J gave up 2 bases and V 4 bases, and 12 bases lay outside the gene matches. CDR1 and CDR2 from the germline V gene are SGHRS and YFSETQ. CDR3: CASSPSTGGIGNTEAFF. The CDR3 DNA is TGCGCCAGCAGCCCGTCTACAGGGGGCATAGGAAACACTGAAGCTTTCTTT.

The rearrangement joins TRBV29-1 to TRBJ1-2; TRBD1 matches 7 bases. Losses at the gene ends were 6 bases for V and 4 bases for J; bases not matched to a gene: 11. The CDR3 consists of 14 residues. From germline, CDR1 is SQVTM and CDR2 ANQGSEA. The chain's CDR3 is CSVERQGVVYGYTF. The CDR3 coding sequence is TGCAGCGTCGAAAGACAGGGCGTCGTCTATGGCTACACCTTC.

The V gene is TRBV24-1, the J gene TRBJ2-3; TRBD1 agrees at 9 bases. V lost 4 bases and J lost 7; bases outside the gene matches: 8. The CDR3 contains 15 residues. Germline values: CDR1 KGHDR, CDR2 SFDVKD. The CDR3 is CATSESGQGVNTQYF. The CDR3 nucleotides are TGTGCCACCAGTGAATCGGGACAGGGTGTAAATACGCAGTATTTT.

The gene calls are TRBV18 and TRBJ2-5; weak D call: TRBD1 (5 bases). V was cut by 6 bases and J by 4 bases, with 18 bases left in between. Germline V gene lookup returns CDR1 KGHSH and CDR2 LQKENI. CDR3 size: 15 residues. The CDR3 loop is CASSPMAGLGETQYF. CDR3 in DNA: TGTGCCAGCTCTCCGATGGCAGGGTTAGGAGAGACCCAGTACTTC.

The genes are TRBV11-3 and TRBJ2-3; 7 nucleotides line up with TRBD2. CDR1 is SGHNT and CDR2 is YENEEA in the germline V gene. This CDR3 has 14 residues. V lost 1 base and J lost 5; bases outside the gene matches: 3. CDR3 nucleotides: TGTGCCAGCAGCTTAGGGGGAGGGTTAGATACGCAGTATTTT. Protein sequence: CASSLGGGLDTQYF. The full variable domain, completed using reference TRBV11-3 and TRBJ2-3, is EAGVVQSPRYKIIEKKQPVAFWCNPISGHNTLYWYLQNLGQGPELLIRYENEEAVDDSQLPKDRFSAERLKGVDSTLKIQPAELGDSAVYLCASSLGGGLDTQYFGPGTRLTVL.

This rearrangement joins TRBV7-9 to TRBJ1-1; a possible D gene is TRBD1 (5 bases). Trimming took off 8 bases at V and 0 bases at J, with 13 bases between the two ends. CDR1 and CDR2 from the germline V gene are SEHNR and FQNEAQ (reference sequence). The CDR3 length is 14 residues. For the CDR3, the DNA is TGTGCCAGCGGAGCGACAGCCGTGAACACTGAAGCTTTCTTT. This codes for CASGATAVNTEAFF.

The chain links TRBV27 to TRBJ1-1; TRBD1 might be the D (5 bases). Trimming removed 1 base at V and 2 bases at J, with 14 bases between. Looked up from germline, CDR1 is MNHEY and CDR2 is SMNVEV (reference sequence). The CDR3 totals 16 residues. The CDR3, as DNA: TGTGCCAGCAGTTTATTGGCCCTGCAGGGTAACACTGAAGCTTTCTTT. It translates to CASSLLALQGNTEAFF.

The chain recombines TRBV15 with TRBJ1-5; 7 positions match TRBD1. The CDR3 runs to 17 residues. CDR1 is LNHNV and CDR2 is YYDKDF in the germline V gene (reference sequence). Unmatched junction bases numbered 8, after V lost 3 bases and J lost 0 bases. DNA of the CDR3: TGTGCCACCAGCAGTGAAGGACAGGCTTATAGCAATCAGCCCCAGCATTTT. Translated, it gives CATSSEGQAYSNQPQHF.